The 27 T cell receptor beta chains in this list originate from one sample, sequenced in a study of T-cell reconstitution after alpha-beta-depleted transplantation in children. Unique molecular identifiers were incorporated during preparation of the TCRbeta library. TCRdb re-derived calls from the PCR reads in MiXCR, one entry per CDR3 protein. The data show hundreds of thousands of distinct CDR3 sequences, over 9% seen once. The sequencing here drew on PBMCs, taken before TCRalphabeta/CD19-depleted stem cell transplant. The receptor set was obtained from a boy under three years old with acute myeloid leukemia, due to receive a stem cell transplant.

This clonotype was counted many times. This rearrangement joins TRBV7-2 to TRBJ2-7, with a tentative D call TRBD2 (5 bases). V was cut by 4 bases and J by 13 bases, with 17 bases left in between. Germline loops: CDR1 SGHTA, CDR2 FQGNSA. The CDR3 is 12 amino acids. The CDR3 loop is CASSSVRGTLYF. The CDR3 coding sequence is TGTGCCAGCAGCTCCGTTCGGGGAACTCTTTACTTC. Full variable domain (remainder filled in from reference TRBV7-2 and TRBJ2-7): GAGVSQSPSNKVTEKGKDVELRCDPISGHTALYWYRQSLGQGLEFLIYFQGNSAPDKSGLPSDRFSAERTGGSVSTLTIQRTQQEDSAVYLCASSSVRGTLYFGPGTRLTVT.

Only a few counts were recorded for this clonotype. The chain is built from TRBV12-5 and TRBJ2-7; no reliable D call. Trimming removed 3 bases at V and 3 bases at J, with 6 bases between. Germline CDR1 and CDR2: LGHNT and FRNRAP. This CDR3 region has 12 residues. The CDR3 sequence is CASGLQLYEQYF. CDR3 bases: TGTGCTAGTGGTTTACAGCTCTACGAGCAGTACTTC. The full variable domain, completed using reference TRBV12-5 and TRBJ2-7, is DARVTQTPRHKVTEMGQEVTMRCQPILGHNTVFWYRQTMMQGLELLAYFRNRAPLDDSGMPKDRFSAEMPDATLATLKIQPSEPRDSAVYFCASGLQLYEQYFGPGTRLTVT.

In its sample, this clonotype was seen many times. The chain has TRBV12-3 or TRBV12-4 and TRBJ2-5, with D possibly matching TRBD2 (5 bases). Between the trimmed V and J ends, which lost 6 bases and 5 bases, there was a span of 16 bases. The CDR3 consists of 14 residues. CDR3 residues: CASSGLSGVETQYF. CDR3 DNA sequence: TGTGCCAGCAGCGGACTCTCGGGTGTGGAGACCCAGTACTTC.

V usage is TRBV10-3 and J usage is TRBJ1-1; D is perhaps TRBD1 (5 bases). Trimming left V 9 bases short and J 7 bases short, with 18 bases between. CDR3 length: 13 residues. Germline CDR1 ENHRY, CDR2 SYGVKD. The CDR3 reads CAISPGGLGEAFF. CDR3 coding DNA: TGTGCCATATCCCCCGGGGGTTTGGGTGAAGCTTTCTTT.

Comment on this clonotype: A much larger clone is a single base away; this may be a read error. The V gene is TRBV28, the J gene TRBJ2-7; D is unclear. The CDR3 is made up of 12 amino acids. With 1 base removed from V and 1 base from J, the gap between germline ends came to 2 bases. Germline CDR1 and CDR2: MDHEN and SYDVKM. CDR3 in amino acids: CASSLLSYEQYV. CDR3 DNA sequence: TGTGCCAGCAGTTTATTGTCCTACGAGCAGTACGTC.

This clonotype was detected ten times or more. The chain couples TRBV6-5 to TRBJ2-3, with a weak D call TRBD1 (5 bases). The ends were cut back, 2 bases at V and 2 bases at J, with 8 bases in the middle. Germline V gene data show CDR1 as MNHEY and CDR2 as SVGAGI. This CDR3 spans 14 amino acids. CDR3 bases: TGTGCCAGCAGTTACGGGGCCTACACAGATACGCAGTATTTT. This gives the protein CASSYGAYTDTQYF.

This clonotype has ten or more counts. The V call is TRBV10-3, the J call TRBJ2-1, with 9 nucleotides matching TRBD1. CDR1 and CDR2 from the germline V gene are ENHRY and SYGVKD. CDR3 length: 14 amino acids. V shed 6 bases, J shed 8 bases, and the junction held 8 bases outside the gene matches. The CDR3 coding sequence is TGTGCCATCAGGGGACAGGGTCTCTGGGATGAGCAGTTCTTC. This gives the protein CAIRGQGLWDEQFF.

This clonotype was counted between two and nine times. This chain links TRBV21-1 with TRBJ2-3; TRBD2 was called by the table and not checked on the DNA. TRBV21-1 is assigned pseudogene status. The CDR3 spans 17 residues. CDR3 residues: CASSKETSGRRTDTQYF. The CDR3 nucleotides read TGTGCCAGCAGCAAAGAAACTAGCGGGAGACGGACAGATACGCAGTATTTT.

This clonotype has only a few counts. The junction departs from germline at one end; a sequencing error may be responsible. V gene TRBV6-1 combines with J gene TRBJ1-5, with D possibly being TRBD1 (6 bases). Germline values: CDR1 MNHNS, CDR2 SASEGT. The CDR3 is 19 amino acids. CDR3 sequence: CASSEVGAWGLGSNQPQHF. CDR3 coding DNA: TGTGCCAGCAGCGAAGTGGGGGCTTGGGGTTTGGGAAGCAATCAGCCCCAGCATTTT.

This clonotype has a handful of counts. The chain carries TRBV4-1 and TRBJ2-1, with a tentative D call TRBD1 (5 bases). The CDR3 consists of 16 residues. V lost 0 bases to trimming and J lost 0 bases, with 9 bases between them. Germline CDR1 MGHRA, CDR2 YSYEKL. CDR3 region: CASSQEGQNSYNEQFF. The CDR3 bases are TGCGCCAGCAGCCAAGAGGGGCAGAACTCCTACAATGAGCAGTTCTTC.

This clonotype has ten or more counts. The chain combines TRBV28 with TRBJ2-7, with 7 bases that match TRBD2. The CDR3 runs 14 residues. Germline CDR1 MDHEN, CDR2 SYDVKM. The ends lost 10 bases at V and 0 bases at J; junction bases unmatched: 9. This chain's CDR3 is CATSRDYPSYEQYF. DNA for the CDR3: TGTGCCACCTCCCGGGACTACCCCTCCTACGAGCAGTACTTC.

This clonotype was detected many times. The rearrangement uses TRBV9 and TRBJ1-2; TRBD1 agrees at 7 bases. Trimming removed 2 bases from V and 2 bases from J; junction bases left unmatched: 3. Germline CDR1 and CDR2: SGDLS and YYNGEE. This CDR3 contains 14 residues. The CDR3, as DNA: TGTGCCAGCAGCGTGTCGACAGGGAACTATGGCTACACCTTC. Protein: CASSVSTGNYGYTF.

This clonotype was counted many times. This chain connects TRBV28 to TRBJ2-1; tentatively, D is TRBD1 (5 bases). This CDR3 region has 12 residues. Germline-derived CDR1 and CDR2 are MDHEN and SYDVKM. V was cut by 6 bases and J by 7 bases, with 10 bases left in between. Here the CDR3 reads CASSRTPNEQFF. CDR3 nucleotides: TGTGCCAGCAGCCGGACACCGAATGAGCAGTTCTTC.

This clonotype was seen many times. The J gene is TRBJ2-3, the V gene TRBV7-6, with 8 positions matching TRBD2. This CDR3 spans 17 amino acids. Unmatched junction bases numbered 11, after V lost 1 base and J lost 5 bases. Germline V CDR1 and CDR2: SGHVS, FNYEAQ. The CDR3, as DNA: TGTGCCAGCAGCTTAGGACCGGGGGGGAAGAGAAGAGATACGCAGTATTTT. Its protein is CASSLGPGGKRRDTQYF.

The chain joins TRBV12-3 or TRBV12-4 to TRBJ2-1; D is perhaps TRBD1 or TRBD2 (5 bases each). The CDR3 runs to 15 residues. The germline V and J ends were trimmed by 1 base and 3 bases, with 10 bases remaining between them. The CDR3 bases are TGTGCCAGCAGTTTAGAAGGGACGGTCTACAATGAGCAGTTCTTC. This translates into CASSLEGTVYNEQFF.

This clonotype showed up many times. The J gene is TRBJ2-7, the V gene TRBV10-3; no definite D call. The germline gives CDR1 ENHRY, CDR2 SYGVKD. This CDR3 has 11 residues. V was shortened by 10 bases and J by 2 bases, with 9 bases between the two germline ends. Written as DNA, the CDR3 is TGTGCCAGTAGACTGGCCTACGAGCAGTACTTC. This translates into CASRLAYEQYF.

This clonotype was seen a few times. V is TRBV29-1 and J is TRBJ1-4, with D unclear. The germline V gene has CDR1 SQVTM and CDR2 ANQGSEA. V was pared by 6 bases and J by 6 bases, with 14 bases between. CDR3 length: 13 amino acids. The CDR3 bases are TGCAGCGTGACGTCAGGACGGCATGAAAAACTGTTTTTT. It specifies CSVTSGRHEKLFF.

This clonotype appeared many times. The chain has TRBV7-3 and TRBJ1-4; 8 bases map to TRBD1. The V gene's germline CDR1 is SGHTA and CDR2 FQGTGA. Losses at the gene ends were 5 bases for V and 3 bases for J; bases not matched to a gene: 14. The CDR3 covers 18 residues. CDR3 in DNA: TGTGCCAGCAGCGTAAAGACCGGGACAGGAGGGGCTAATGAAAAACTGTTTTTT. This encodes CASSVKTGTGGANEKLFF.

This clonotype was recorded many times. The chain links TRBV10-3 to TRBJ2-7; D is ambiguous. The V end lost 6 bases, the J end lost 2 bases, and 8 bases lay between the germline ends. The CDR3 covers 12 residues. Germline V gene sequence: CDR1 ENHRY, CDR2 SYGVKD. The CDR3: CAISQATYEQYF. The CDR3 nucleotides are TGTGCCATCAGCCAAGCCACCTACGAGCAGTACTTC.

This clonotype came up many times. As DNA, the CDR3 is TGTGCCAGCAGTTACCAGGGAAGCTATGGCTACACCTTC. Translation: CASSYQGSYGYTF. The chain employs TRBV2 and TRBJ1-2, with TRBD1 as a possible D gene (5 bases). V shed 5 bases and J shed 4 bases, with 11 bases lying between them. The CDR3 contains 13 residues. CDR1 is SNHLY and CDR2 is FYNNEI in the germline V gene. Complete variable domain (other parts from reference TRBV2 and TRBJ1-2): EPEVTQTPSHQVTQMGQEVILRCVPISNHLYFYWYRQILGQKVEFLVSFYNNEISEKSEIFDDQFSVERPDGSNFTLKIRSTKLEDSAMYFCASSYQGSYGYTFGSGTRLTVV.

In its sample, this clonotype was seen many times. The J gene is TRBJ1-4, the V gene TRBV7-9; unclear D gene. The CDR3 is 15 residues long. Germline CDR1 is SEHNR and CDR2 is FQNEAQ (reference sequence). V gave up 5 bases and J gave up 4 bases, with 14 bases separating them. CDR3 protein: CASSAKDARNEKLFF. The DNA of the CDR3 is TGTGCCAGCAGCGCGAAGGACGCTCGTAATGAAAAACTGTTTTTT. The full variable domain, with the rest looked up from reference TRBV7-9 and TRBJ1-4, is DTGVSQNPRHKITKRGQNVTFRCDPISEHNRLYWYRQTLGQGPEFLTYFQNEAQLEKSRLLSDRFSAERPKGSFSTLEIQRTEQGDSAMYLCASSAKDARNEKLFFGSGTQLSVL.

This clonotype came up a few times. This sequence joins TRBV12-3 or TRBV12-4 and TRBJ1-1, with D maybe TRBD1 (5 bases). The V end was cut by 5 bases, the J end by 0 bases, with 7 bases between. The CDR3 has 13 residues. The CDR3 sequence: CASSTTVNTEAFF. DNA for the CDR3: TGTGCCAGCAGTACGACAGTGAACACTGAAGCTTTCTTT.

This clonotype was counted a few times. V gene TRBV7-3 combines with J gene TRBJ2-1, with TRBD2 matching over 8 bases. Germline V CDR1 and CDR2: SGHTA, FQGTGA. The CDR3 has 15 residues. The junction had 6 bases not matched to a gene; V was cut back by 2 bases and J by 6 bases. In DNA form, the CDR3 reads TGTGCCAGCAGCTTAGTCCGGGGGGGCCGCAATGAGCAGTTCTTC. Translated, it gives CASSLVRGGRNEQFF.

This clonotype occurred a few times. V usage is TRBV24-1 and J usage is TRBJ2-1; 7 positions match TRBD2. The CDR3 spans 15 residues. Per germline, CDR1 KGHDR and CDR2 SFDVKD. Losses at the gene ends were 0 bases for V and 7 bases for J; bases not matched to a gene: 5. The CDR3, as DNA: TGTGCCACCAGTGATTTGCAGGGAGGGCCAAATGAGCAGTTCTTC. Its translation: CATSDLQGGPNEQFF.

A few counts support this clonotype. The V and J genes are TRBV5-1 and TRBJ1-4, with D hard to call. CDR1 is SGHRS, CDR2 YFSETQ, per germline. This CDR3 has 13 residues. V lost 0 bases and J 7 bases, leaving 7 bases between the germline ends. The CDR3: CASSLDLAEKLFF. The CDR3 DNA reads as TGCGCCAGCAGCTTGGATCTGGCTGAAAAACTGTTTTTT.

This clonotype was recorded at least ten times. The CDR3 nucleotides are TGCAGTGCCCCGACTAGCGGGGGGCAAGAGACCCAGTACTTC. As protein: CSAPTSGGQETQYF. V gene TRBV20-1 combines with J gene TRBJ2-5; TRBD2 matches 13 bases. Germline lookup yields CDR1 DFQATT and CDR2 SNEGSKA (reference sequence). V was pared by 6 bases and J by 2 bases, with 3 bases of the junction left unmatched. The length of the CDR3 is 14 residues.

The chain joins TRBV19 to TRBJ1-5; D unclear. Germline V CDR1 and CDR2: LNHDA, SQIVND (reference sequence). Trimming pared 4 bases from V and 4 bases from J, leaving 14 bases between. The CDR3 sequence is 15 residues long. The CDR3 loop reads CASSTRSDGNQPQHF. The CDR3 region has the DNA TGTGCCAGTAGTACCCGCTCGGACGGGAATCAGCCCCAGCATTTT. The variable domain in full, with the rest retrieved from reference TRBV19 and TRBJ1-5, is DGGITQSPKYLFRKEGQNVTLSCEQNLNHDAMYWYRQDPGQGLRLIYYSQIVNDFQKGDIAEGYSVSREKKESFPLTVTSAQKNPTAFYLCASSTRSDGNQPQHFGDGTRLSIL.